What follows are 29 T cell receptor beta chains derived from one specimen sequenced in a study of response to subunit inactivated influenza vaccine. One entry per CDR3 protein results from TCRdb running MiXCR on the RT-PCR reads. This sample yields 750,000 to 850,000 distinct CDR3 sequences, of which 18% are seen a single time; roughly a tenth belongs to the top ten. The sample consisted of PBMCs from blood, taken around 5 days after vaccination. The receptors stem from a man aged 50 to 59 who received an inactivated influenza vaccine.

The chain carries TRBV28 and TRBJ2-7; perhaps TRBD2 as D (5 bases). Trimming took off 3 bases at V and 2 bases at J, with 14 bases between the two ends. This CDR3 contains 15 residues. Germline V lookup: CDR1 MDHEN, CDR2 SYDVKM. The CDR3 protein is CASSLTGSLTYEQYF. The CDR3 DNA reads TGTGCCAGCAGTTTGACGGGGTCATTGACCTACGAGCAGTACTTC.

This clonotype was observed a handful of times. CDR3 sequence reads: CASSPQAGAEAFF. The CDR3, as DNA: TGTGCCAGCAGCCCGCAGGCCGGGGCTGAAGCTTTCTTT. The rearrangement links TRBV6-4 to TRBJ1-1; D is ambiguous. V shed 6 bases and J shed 6 bases, with 14 bases lying between them. The CDR3 runs 13 residues. Per the germline V gene, CDR1 is MRHNA and CDR2 is SNTAGT.

The chain employs TRBV5-1 and TRBJ1-6; 7 nucleotides agree with TRBD1. Germline lookup yields CDR1 SGHRS and CDR2 YFSETQ. CDR3 size: 14 residues. Unmatched junction bases numbered 3, after V lost 2 bases and J lost 7 bases. CDR3 region: CASSFGQDNSPLHF. CDR3 sequence (DNA): TGCGCCAGCAGCTTTGGACAGGACAATTCACCCCTCCACTTT.

This clonotype was observed a few times. CDR3 sequence reads: CASSLGGASNQPQHF. The CDR3 nucleotides are TGTGCCAGCAGTTTAGGGGGCGCGAGCAATCAGCCCCAGCATTTT. V is TRBV6-5 and J is TRBJ1-5; TRBD1 agrees at 7 bases. Per the germline V gene, CDR1 is MNHEY and CDR2 is SVGAGI. The CDR3 length is 15 residues. The J segment lost 1 base and the V segment lost 4 bases, leaving 4 bases of the junction unmatched.

The chain recombines TRBV10-3 with TRBJ1-1, with unresolved D. Germline CDR1 is ENHRY and CDR2 is SYGVKD. The CDR3 loop spans 13 amino acids. V was shortened by 7 bases and J by 0 bases, with 9 bases between the two germline ends. The CDR3 here is CAITRSVNTEAFF. The CDR3 DNA follows: TGTGCCATCACCAGATCAGTGAACACTGAAGCTTTCTTT.

The chain couples TRBV5-1 to TRBJ2-7, with TRBD1 identical over 7 bases. With 0 bases clipped from V and 2 bases from J, the junction kept 11 bases outside the gene matches. Germline V gene data show CDR1 as SGHRS and CDR2 as YFSETQ. The CDR3 runs to 17 residues. The CDR3, as DNA: TGCGCCAGCAGCTTGGGCCTAGGGCCTACAGGGGCCTACGAGCAGTACTTC. It codes for CASSLGLGPTGAYEQYF.

This clonotype turned up a few times. V and J are TRBV5-1 and TRBJ2-7; 7 nucleotides match TRBD1. V trimming: 0 bases; J trimming: 6 bases; junction bases outside the gene matches: 9. The CDR3 covers 15 residues. Germline lookup yields CDR1 SGHRS and CDR2 YFSETQ. The chain's CDR3 is CASSLAGQVAGEQYF. The CDR3 DNA sequence: TGCGCCAGCAGCTTGGCCGGACAGGTGGCAGGCGAGCAGTACTTC.

The genes are TRBV5-6 and TRBJ2-3, with D possibly TRBD1 on 6 matching bases. The CDR3 extends over 15 amino acids. Trimming pared 1 base from V and 4 bases from J, leaving 13 bases between. Germline values: CDR1 SGHDT, CDR2 YYEEEE. The CDR3 protein is CASSLPGQCADTQYF. The CDR3 DNA sequence: TGTGCCAGCAGCTTGCCCGGACAGTGTGCAGATACGCAGTATTTT.

This clonotype has a single count. This chain uses TRBV3-1 with TRBJ1-3; D unresolved. Germline CDR1 is LGHDT and CDR2 is YNNKEL (reference sequence). V was pared by 1 base and J by 0 bases, with 4 bases between. This CDR3 contains 14 residues. The CDR3 here is CASSQASSGNTIYF. The DNA of the CDR3 is TGTGCCAGCAGCCAAGCTAGCTCTGGAAACACCATATATTTT.

V gene TRBV7-6 combines with J gene TRBJ2-1; TRBD1 might be the D (5 bases). Germline V gene sequence: CDR1 SGHVS, CDR2 FNYEAQ. Trimming removed 7 bases from V and 3 bases from J, with 19 bases in between. The CDR3 has 16 residues. CDR3 DNA sequence: TGTGCCAGCACCCAGTGGGGCGCAGAAAACTACAATGAGCAGTTCTTC. Amino acids: CASTQWGAENYNEQFF.

The CDR3 DNA reads TGTGCCAGCAGCTCGGGGAAGGGGGACACCATATATTTT. This codes for CASSSGKGDTIYF. V usage is TRBV7-2 and J usage is TRBJ1-3; D may be TRBD1 (6 bases). Trimming cost V 4 bases and J 8 bases, with 12 bases left between them. CDR1 is SGHTA, CDR2 FQGNSA, per germline. CDR3 size: 13 residues.

The chain recombines TRBV20-1 with TRBJ2-1; tentative D call: TRBD2 (6 bases). The V gene's germline CDR1 is DFQATT and CDR2 SNEGSKA (reference sequence). Trimming pared 7 bases from V and 12 bases from J, leaving 22 bases between. The CDR3 consists of 13 residues. DNA for the CDR3: TGCAGTGAGGCGGTGCGGGGAGGAGTCGGGCAGTTCTTC. The encoded protein is CSEAVRGGVGQFF.

The table lists this clonotype with a few counts. The chain couples TRBV7-2 to TRBJ2-3; D is ambiguous. V lost 2 bases to trimming and J lost 2 bases, with 11 bases between them. The CDR3 has 15 amino acids. Germline CDR1 is SGHTA and CDR2 is FQGNSA. DNA of the CDR3: TGTGCCAGCAGCTTAAAACGGATTGACACAGATACGCAGTATTTT. This encodes CASSLKRIDTDTQYF.

This chain joins TRBV15 and TRBJ2-7; TRBD2 might be the D (6 bases). This CDR3 has 14 amino acids. Germline loops: CDR1 LNHNV, CDR2 YYDKDF (reference sequence). Trimming stripped 3 bases from V and 4 bases from J, with 13 bases between. CDR3 residues: CATSSVLAEYEQYF. The CDR3 coding sequence is TGTGCCACCAGCAGCGTCTTAGCGGAATACGAGCAGTACTTC.

This clonotype has just a few counts. In DNA, the CDR3 is TGTGCCATCAGTGCGGACTCCGAGACCCAGTACTTC. This encodes CAISADSETQYF. The chain links TRBV10-3 to TRBJ2-5, with TRBD2 as a possible D gene (5 bases). The V end lost 4 bases, the J end lost 5 bases, and 8 bases lay between the germline ends. Germline V CDR1 and CDR2: ENHRY, SYGVKD. The CDR3 is made up of 12 amino acids.

This chain links TRBV15 with TRBJ2-7; 8 nucleotides agree with TRBD2. Trimming at V came to 3 bases and at J to 6 bases, leaving 10 bases not matched to a gene. Looked up from germline, CDR1 is LNHNV and CDR2 is YYDKDF (reference sequence). The CDR3 covers 15 residues. CDR3 nucleotide sequence: TGTGCCACCAGCAGGGGAGCGGGGGCCCGCTCCGAGCAGTACTTC. Amino acid sequence: CATSRGAGARSEQYF.

This clonotype was counted a few times. The chain is built from TRBV5-5 and TRBJ1-3; 8 bases match TRBD1. The germline V gene has CDR1 SGHKS and CDR2 YYEKEE (reference sequence). J lost 2 bases, V lost 4 bases, and 2 bases had no gene match. This CDR3 comprises 14 residues. CDR3 in DNA: TGTGCCAGCAGCCCAGGGGGCACTGGAAACACCATATATTTT. Protein: CASSPGGTGNTIYF.

A few counts support this clonotype. This rearrangement joins TRBV11-1 to TRBJ2-3; 16 positions match TRBD2. Trimming cost V 3 bases and J 4 bases; bases outside gene matches: 7. The germline CDR1 and CDR2 sequences are SGHAT and FQDESV (reference sequence). CDR3 length equals 18 residues. CDR3 sequence reads: CASSLGLAGGPGSDTQYF. The CDR3 DNA reads as TGTGCCAGCAGCTTGGGACTAGCGGGGGGGCCGGGTTCAGATACGCAGTATTTT.

This clonotype has more than one count but fewer than ten. The rearrangement joins TRBV7-9 to TRBJ1-3; no clear D gene. Trimming left V 5 bases short and J 5 bases short, with 10 bases between. CDR1 and CDR2 (germline): SEHNR, FQNEAQ (reference sequence). The CDR3 is 13 residues long. CDR3 nucleotide sequence: TGTGCCAGCAGCGCAAGGGCCCGAAACACCATATATTTT. Translating it yields CASSARARNTIYF.

The table lists this clonotype with a few counts. V gene TRBV6-1 combines with J gene TRBJ2-1; D perhaps matches TRBD2 (7 bases). V lost 9 bases to trimming and J lost 4 bases, with 19 bases between them. The CDR3 has 15 residues. Germline V gene data show CDR1 as MNHNS and CDR2 as SASEGT. For the CDR3, the DNA is TGTGCCAGTGTCAGACAGGCGGGAGAATACAATGAGCAGTTCTTC. Amino acids: CASVRQAGEYNEQFF.

This clonotype turned up a few times. The chain uses TRBV18 and TRBJ2-7, with 8 bases aligning to TRBD1. The CDR3 is 16 amino acids. Germline V gene lookup returns CDR1 KGHSH and CDR2 LQKENI. Trimming at V came to 0 bases and at J to 4 bases, leaving 8 bases not matched to a gene. The CDR3 DNA reads TGTGCCAGCTCACCACCCGGCGGGACAGGAAAATACGAGCAGTACTTC. Translating gives CASSPPGGTGKYEQYF.

The chain carries TRBV7-9 and TRBJ2-3; D not resolved. The germline V and J ends were trimmed by 1 base and 0 bases, with 8 bases remaining between them. Germline V lookup: CDR1 SEHNR, CDR2 FQNEAQ (reference sequence). The CDR3 is made up of 15 amino acids. CDR3 DNA: TGTGCCAGCAGCTTAGGGACCGATAGCACAGATACGCAGTATTTT. Protein sequence: CASSLGTDSTDTQYF.

This chain connects TRBV4-3 to TRBJ2-1, with TRBD2 matching 8 bases. The germline gives CDR1 LGHNA, CDR2 YSLEER. The length of the CDR3 is 18 residues. Trimming removed 0 bases from V and 7 bases from J; junction bases left unmatched: 14. For the CDR3, the DNA is TGCGCCAGCAGCCAAGATACGTTCATCGGGGGGGTCGGGAATGAGCAGTTCTTC. Translation gives CASSQDTFIGGVGNEQFF.

This clonotype was picked up a small number of times. The CDR3 loop reads CASRLAGPDHEQYF. In nucleotides, the CDR3 is TGTGCCAGCAGACTAGCGGGGCCAGATCACGAGCAGTACTTC. J is TRBJ2-7 and V is TRBV6-2 or TRBV6-3, with 10 bases matching TRBD2. J was trimmed by 5 bases and V by 6 bases; bases with no gene match: 7. CDR3 length: 14 residues. Per the germline V gene, CDR1 is MNHEY and CDR2 is SVGEGT.

The chain employs TRBV6-5 and TRBJ2-2; 8 bases are a match to TRBD1. V dropped 4 bases and J dropped 5; count of bases not matched to a gene: 6. The CDR3 is made up of 15 amino acids. Germline CDR1 MNHEY, CDR2 SVGAGI. CDR3 DNA: TGTGCCAGCAGTTCGACAGGGGTGGGAACCGGGGAGCTGTTTTTT. Amino acid sequence: CASSSTGVGTGELFF.

This chain connects TRBV5-4 to TRBJ2-1; a weak D match, TRBD2 (5 bases). CDR3 length: 16 residues. The V gene's germline CDR1 is SGHNT and CDR2 YYREEE (reference sequence). V lost 4 bases and J 1 base, leaving 15 bases between the germline ends. The CDR3 sequence: CASSVSAGSSYNEQFF. CDR3 DNA sequence: TGTGCCAGCAGCGTGAGTGCGGGCTCGTCCTACAATGAGCAGTTCTTC.

V is TRBV5-1 and J is TRBJ1-4; TRBD1 might be the D (5 bases). This CDR3 has 15 amino acids. Looked up from germline, CDR1 is SGHRS and CDR2 is YFSETQ. V was trimmed by 0 bases and J by 6 bases, leaving 12 bases between them. The CDR3, as DNA: TGCGCCAGCAGCTTGGAGGGGTTGGCTTATGAAAAACTGTTTTTT. This encodes CASSLEGLAYEKLFF.

The chain uses TRBV4-3 and TRBJ1-2, with D uncertain. V shed 4 bases and J shed 4 bases, with 10 bases lying between them. Germline V gene sequence: CDR1 LGHNA, CDR2 YSLEER. CDR3 size: 13 residues. The CDR3 loop is CASSPLGGYGYTF. The DNA for the CDR3 is TGCGCCAGCAGCCCATTAGGCGGCTATGGCTACACCTTC.

There are a few counts of this clonotype. The chain links TRBV7-2 to TRBJ2-6; D is unresolved. The germline V gene has CDR1 SGHTA and CDR2 FQGNSA. V was trimmed by 0 bases and J by 2 bases, leaving 8 bases between them. The CDR3 contains 16 residues. In DNA form, the CDR3 reads TGTGCCAGCAGCTTAGCAACCAGCCCTGGGGCCAACGTCCTGACTTTC. This codes for CASSLATSPGANVLTF.